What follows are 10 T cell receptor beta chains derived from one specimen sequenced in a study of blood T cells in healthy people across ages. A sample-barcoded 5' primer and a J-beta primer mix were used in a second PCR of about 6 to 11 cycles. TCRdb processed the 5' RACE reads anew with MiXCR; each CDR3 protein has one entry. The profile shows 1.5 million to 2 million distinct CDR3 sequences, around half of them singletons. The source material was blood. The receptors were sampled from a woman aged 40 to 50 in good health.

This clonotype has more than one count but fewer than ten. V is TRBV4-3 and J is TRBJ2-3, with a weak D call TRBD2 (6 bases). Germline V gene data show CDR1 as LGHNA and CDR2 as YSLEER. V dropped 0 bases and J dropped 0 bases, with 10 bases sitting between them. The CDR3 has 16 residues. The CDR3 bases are TGCGCCAGCAGCCAAGATGGGCGGGGTAGCACAGATACGCAGTATTTT. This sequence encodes CASSQDGRGSTDTQYF.

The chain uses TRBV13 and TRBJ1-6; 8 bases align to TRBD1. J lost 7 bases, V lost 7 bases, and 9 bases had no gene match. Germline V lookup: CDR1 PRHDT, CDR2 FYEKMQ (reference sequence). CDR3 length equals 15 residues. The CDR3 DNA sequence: TGTGCCAGCACGACAGGGGATGTGGCCAATTCACCCCTCCACTTT. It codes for CASTTGDVANSPLHF.

The CDR3 loop is CASSQPLGGSYNEQFF. In DNA, the CDR3 is TGTGCCAGCAGCCAACCTTTGGGAGGGTCCTACAATGAGCAGTTCTTC. The chain links TRBV7-9 to TRBJ2-1; 7 bases map to TRBD2. Germline CDR1 reads SEHNR; CDR2 reads FQNEAQ (reference sequence). CDR3 length equals 16 residues. Trimming removed 5 bases from V and 1 base from J; junction bases left unmatched: 8.

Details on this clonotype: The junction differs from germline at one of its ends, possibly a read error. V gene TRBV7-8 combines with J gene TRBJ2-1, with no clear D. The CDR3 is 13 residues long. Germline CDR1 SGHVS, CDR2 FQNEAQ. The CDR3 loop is CTSSFDGYNEQFF. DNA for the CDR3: TGTACCAGCAGCTTCGACGGCTACAATGAGCAGTTCTTC.

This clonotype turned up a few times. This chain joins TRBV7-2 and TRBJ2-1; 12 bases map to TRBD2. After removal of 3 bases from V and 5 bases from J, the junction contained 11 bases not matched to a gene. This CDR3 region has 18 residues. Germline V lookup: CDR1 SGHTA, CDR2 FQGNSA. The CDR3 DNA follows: TGTGCCAGCAGCTTCCCCACACAACTAGCGGGGGGCAACAATGAGCAGTTCTTC. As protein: CASSFPTQLAGGNNEQFF.

The CDR3 nucleotides are TGTGCCAGCAGCGTAGTAAATAGTCTGAACACTGAAGCTTTCTTT. Translating it yields CASSVVNSLNTEAFF. The chain employs TRBV9 and TRBJ1-1, with unresolved D. Trimming stripped 0 bases from V and 0 bases from J, with 9 bases between. The CDR3 has 15 residues. CDR1 is SGDLS, CDR2 YYNGEE, per germline.

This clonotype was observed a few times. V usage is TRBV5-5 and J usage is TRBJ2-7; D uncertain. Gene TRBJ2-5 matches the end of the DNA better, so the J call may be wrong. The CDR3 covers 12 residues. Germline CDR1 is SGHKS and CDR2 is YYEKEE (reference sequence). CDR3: CASHTVVETQYF. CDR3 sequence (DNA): TGTGCCAGCCATACCGTGGTGGAGACCCAGTACTTC.

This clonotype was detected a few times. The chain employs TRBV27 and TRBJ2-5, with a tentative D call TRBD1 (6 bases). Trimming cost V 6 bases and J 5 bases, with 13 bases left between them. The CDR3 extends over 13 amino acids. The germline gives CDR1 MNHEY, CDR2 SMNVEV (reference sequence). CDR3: CASSGGQKETQYF. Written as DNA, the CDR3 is TGTGCCAGCAGCGGCGGACAGAAGGAGACCCAGTACTTC.

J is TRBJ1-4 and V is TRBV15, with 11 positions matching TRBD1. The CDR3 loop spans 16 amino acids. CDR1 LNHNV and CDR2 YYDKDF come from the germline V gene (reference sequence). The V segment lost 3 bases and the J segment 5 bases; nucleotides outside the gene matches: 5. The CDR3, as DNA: TGTGCCACCAGCAGGAAACGGGACAGGGGGAATGAAAAACTGTTTTTT. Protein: CATSRKRDRGNEKLFF.

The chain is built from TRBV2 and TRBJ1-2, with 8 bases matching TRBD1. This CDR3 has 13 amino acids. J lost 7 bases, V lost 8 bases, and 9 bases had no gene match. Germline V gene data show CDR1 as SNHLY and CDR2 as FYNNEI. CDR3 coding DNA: TGTGCCAGCGGAGGCAGGGGGCTAACTGGCTACACCTTC. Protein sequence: CASGGRGLTGYTF.